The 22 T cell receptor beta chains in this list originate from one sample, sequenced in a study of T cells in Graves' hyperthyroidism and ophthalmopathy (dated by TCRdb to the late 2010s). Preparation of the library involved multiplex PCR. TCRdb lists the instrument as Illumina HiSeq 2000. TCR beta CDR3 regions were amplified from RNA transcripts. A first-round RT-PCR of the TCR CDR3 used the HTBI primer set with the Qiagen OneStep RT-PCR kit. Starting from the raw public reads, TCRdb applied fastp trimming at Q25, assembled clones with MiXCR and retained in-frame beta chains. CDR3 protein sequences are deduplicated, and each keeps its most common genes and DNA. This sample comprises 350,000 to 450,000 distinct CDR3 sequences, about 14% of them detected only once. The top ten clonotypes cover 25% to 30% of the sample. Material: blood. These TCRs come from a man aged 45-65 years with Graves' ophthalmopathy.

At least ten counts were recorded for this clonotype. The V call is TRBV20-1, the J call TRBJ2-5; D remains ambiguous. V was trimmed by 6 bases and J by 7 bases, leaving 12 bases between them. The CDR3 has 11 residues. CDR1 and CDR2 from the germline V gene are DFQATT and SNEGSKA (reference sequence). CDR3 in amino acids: CSATLGPTQYF. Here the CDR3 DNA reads TGCAGTGCCACCCTCGGGCCGACCCAGTACTTC.

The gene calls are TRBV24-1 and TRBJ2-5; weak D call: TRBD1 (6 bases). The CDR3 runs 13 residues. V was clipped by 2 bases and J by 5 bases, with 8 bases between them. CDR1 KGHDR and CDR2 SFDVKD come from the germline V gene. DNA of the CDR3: TGTGCCACCAGTGATTGGACAGTGGAGACCCAGTACTTC. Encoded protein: CATSDWTVETQYF.

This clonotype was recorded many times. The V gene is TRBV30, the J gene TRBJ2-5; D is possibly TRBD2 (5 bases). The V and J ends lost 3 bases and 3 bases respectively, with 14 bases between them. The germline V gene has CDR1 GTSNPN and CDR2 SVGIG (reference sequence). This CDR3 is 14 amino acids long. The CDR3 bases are TGTGCCTGGAGCCCCCCCGGGAACGAAGAGACCCAGTACTTC. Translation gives CAWSPPGNEETQYF.

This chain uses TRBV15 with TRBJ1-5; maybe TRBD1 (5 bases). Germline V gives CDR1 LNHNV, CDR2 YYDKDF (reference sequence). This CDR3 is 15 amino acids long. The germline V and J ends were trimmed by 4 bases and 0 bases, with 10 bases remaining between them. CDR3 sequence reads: CATSNGALSNQPQHF. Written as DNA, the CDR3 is TGTGCCACCAGCAACGGGGCCCTTAGCAATCAGCCCCAGCATTTT. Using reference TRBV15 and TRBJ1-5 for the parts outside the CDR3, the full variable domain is DAMVIQNPRYQVTQFGKPVTLSCSQTLNHNVMYWYQQKSSQAPKLLFHYYDKDFNNEADTPDNFQSRRPNTSFCFLDIRSPGLGDTAMYLCATSNGALSNQPQHFGDGTRLSIL.

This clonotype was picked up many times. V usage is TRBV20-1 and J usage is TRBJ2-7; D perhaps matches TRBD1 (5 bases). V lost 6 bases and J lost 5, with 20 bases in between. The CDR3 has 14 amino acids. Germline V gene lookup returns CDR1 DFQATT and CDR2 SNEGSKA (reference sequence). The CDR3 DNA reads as TGCAGTGCAACAGACCTGAGAAGGGGAAACGAGCAGTACTTC. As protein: CSATDLRRGNEQYF.

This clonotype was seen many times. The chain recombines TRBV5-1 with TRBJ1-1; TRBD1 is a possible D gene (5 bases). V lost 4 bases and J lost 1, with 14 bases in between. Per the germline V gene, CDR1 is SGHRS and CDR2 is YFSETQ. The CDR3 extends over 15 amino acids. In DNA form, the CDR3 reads TGCGCCAGCAGCGACCCCAGGAGGGGGAACACTGAAGCTTTCTTT. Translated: CASSDPRRGNTEAFF.

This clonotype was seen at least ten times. The CDR3 bases are TGTGCCTGGAGTAGCCTAATACTAGCGGGAGGGCCGCCGGCCGAGTTCTTC. It specifies CAWSSLILAGGPPAEFF. The rearrangement joins TRBV30 to TRBJ2-1; 13 bases map to TRBD2. The CDR3 is made up of 17 amino acids. Germline lookup yields CDR1 GTSNPN and CDR2 SVGIG (reference sequence). V was clipped by 2 bases and J by 14 bases; unmatched bases: 18.

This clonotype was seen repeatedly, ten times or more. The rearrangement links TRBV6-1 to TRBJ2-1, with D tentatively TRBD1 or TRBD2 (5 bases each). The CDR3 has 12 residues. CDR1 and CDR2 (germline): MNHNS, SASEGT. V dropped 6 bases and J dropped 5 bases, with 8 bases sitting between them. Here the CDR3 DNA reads TGTGCCAGCAGCCCGGGACACAATGAGCAGTTCTTC. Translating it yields CASSPGHNEQFF.

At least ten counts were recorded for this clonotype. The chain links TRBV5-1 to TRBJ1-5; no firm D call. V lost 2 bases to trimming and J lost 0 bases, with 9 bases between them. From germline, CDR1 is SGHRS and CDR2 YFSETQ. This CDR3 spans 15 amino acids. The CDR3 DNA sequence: TGCGCCAGCAGCTTAGCCGGAGTTAGCAATCAGCCCCAGCATTTT. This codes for CASSLAGVSNQPQHF.

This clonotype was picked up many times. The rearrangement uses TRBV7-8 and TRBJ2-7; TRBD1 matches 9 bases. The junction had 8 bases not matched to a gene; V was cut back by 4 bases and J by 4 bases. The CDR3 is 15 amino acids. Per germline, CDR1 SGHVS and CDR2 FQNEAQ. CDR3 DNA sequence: TGTGCCAGCAGCTCTTTGGGGACAGGGTCTTACGAGCAGTACTTC. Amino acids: CASSSLGTGSYEQYF.

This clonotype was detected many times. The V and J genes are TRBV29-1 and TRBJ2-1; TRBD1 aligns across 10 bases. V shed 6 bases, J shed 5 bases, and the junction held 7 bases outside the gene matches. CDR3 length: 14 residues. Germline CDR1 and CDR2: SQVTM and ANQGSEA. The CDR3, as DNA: TGCAGCGTCCTTGACAGGGGGCTGGACAATGAGCAGTTCTTC. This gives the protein CSVLDRGLDNEQFF.

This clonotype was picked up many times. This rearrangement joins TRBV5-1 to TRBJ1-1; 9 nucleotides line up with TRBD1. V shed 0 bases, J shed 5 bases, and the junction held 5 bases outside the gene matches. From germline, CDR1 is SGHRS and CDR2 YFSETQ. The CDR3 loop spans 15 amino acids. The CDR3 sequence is CASSLVQGAGTEAFF. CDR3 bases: TGCGCCAGCAGCTTGGTACAGGGGGCGGGTACTGAAGCTTTCTTT.

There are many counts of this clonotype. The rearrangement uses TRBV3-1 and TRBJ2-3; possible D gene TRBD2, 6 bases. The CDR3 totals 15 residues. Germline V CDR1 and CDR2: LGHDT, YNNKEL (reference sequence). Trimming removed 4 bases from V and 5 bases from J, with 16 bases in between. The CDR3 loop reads CASSLRAGLGDTQYF. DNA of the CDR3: TGTGCCAGCAGCCTCCGCGCGGGGCTGGGAGATACGCAGTATTTT.

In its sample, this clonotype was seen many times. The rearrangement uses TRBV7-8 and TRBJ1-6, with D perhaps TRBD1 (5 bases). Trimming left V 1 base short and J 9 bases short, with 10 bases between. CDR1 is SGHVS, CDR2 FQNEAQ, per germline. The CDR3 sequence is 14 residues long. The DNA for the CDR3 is TGTGCCAGCAGCTTAGGGGACCCAAGTTCACCCCTCCACTTT. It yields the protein CASSLGDPSSPLHF.

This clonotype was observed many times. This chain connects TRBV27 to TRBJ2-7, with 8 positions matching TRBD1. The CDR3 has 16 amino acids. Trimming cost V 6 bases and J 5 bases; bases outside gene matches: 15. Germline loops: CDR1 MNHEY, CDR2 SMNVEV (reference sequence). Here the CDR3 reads CASSHLAPGQGNEQYF. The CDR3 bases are TGTGCCAGCAGCCATCTGGCCCCAGGACAGGGCAACGAGCAGTACTTC.

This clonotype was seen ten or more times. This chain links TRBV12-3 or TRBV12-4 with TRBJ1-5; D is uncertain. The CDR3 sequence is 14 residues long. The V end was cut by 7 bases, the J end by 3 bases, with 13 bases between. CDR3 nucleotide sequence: TGTGCCAGCATGGCGGGGTCGGTCAATCAGCCCCAGCATTTT. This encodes CASMAGSVNQPQHF.

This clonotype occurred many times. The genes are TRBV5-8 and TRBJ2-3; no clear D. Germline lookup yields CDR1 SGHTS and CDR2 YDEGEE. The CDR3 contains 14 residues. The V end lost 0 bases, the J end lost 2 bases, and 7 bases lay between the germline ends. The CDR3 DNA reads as TGTGCCAGCAGCTTGGAGGGTCTCACAGATACGCAGTATTTT. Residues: CASSLEGLTDTQYF. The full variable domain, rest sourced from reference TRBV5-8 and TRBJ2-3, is EAGVTQSPTHLIKTRGQQATLRCSPISGHTSVYWYQQALGLGLQFLLWYDEGEERNRGNFPPRFSGRQFPNYSSELNVNALELEDSALYLCASSLEGLTDTQYFGPGTRLTVL.

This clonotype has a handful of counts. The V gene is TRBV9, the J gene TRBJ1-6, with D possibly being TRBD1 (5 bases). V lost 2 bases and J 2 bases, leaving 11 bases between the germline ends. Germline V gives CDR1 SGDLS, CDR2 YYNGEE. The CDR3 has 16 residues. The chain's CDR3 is CASSVAGSTYNSPLHF. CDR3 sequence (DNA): TGTGCCAGCAGCGTGGCAGGGAGCACCTATAATTCACCCCTCCACTTT.

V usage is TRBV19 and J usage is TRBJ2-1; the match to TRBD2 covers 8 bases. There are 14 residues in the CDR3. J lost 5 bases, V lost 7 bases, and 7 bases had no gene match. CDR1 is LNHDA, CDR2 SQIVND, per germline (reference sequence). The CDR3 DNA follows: TGTGCCAGTACCCCGGGAGGGCCGGACAATGAGCAGTTCTTC. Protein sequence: CASTPGGPDNEQFF. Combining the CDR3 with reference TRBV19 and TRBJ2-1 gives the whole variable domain DGGITQSPKYLFRKEGQNVTLSCEQNLNHDAMYWYRQDPGQGLRLIYYSQIVNDFQKGDIAEGYSVSREKKESFPLTVTSAQKNPTAFYLCASTPGGPDNEQFFGPGTRLTVL.

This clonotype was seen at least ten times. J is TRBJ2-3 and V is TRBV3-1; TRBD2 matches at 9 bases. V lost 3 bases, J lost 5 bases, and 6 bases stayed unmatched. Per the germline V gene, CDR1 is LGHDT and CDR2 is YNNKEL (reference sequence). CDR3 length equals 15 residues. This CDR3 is CASSQRGRAEDTQYF. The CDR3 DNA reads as TGTGCCAGCAGCCAGCGCGGGAGGGCCGAAGATACGCAGTATTTT.

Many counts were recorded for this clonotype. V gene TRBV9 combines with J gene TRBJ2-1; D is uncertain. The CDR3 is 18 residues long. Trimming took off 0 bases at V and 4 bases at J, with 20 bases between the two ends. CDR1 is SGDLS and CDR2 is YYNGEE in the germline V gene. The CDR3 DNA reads TGTGCCAGCAGCGTAGGCTTTTTCGGGTCAGGAGATTACAATGAGCAGTTCTTC. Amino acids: CASSVGFFGSGDYNEQFF.

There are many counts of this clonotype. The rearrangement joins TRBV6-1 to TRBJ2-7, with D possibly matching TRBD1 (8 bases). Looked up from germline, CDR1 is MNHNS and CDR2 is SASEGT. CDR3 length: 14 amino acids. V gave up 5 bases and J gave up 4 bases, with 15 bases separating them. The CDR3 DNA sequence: TGTGCCAGCAGTTCACAGGGGGAGGGTTACGAGCAGTACTTC. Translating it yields CASSSQGEGYEQYF.